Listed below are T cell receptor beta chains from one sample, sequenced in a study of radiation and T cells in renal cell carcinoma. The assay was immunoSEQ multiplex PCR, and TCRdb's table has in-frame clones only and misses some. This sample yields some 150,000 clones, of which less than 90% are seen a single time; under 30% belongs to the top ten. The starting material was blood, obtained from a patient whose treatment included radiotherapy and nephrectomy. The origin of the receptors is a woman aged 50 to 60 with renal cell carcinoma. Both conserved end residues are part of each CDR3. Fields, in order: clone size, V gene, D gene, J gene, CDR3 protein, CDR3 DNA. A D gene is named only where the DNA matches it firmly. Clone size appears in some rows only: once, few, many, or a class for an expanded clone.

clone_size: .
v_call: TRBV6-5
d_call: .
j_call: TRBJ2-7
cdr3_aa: CASSRGNRVGNEQYF
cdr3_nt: TGTGCCAGCTCCCGAGGGAACAGGGTAGGAAACGAGCAGTACTTC

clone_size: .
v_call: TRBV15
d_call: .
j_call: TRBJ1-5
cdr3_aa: CATSRDLRQPQHF
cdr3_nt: TGTGCCACCAGCAGAGATTTGAGACAGCCCCAGCATTTT

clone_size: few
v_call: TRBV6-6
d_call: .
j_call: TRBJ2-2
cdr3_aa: CASMRALGRGAGELFF
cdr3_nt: TGTGCCAGCATGAGAGCTCTGGGCAGGGGAGCCGGGGAGCTGTTTTTT

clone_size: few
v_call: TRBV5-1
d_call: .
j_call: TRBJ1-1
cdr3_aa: CASRFGQSGTEAFF
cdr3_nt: TGCGCCAGCAGGTTTGGACAGAGTGGGACTGAAGCTTTCTTT

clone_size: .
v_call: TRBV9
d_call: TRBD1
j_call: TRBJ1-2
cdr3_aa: CASSETGGGNYGYTF
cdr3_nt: TGTGCCAGCAGCGAAACAGGGGGTGGTAACTATGGCTACACCTTC

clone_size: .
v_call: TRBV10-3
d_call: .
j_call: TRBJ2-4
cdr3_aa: CATTPGVGIQYF
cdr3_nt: TGTGCCACCACCCCAGGGGTAGGCATTCAGTACTTC

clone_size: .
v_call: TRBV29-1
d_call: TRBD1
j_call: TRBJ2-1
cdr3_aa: CSAGQVDNEQFF
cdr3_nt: TGCAGCGCCGGACAGGTGGACAATGAGCAGTTCTTC

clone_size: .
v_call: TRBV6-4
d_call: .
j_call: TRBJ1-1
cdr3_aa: CASGLVGPRTEAFF
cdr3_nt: TGTGCCAGCGGTCTTGTGGGCCCACGGACTGAAGCTTTCTTT

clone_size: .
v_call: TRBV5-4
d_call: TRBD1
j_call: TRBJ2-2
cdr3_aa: CASSRRTGGAGGELFF
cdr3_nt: TGTGCCAGCAGCCGGCGGACAGGGGGCGCGGGCGGGGAGCTGTTTTTT

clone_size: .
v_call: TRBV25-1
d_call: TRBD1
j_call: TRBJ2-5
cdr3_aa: CATASRGQGARGETQYF
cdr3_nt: TGTGCCACCGCAAGCCGCGGGCAGGGGGCGCGTGGGGAGACCCAGTACTTC

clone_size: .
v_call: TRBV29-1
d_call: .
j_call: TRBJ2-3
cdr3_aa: CSVEDPGTDTQYF
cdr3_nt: TGCAGCGTTGAAGACCCGGGCACAGATACGCAGTATTTT

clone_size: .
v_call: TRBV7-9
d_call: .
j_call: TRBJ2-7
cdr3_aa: CASSVDTNSYEQYF
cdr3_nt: TGTGCCAGCAGCGTGGACACTAACTCCTACGAGCAGTACTTC

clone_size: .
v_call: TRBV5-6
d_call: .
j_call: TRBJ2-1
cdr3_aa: CASSLVRYSSYNEQFF
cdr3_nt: TGTGCCAGCAGCTTGGTTAGGTATTCTTCCTACAATGAGCAGTTCTTC

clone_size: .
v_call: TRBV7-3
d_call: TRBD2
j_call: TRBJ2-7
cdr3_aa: CASSPVGSGSYEQYF
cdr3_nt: TGTGCCAGCAGCCCCGTGGGTAGCGGGAGCTACGAGCAGTACTTC

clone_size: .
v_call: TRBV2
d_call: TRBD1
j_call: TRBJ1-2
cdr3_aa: CASSDPDRAYGYTF
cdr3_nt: TGTGCCAGCAGTGATCCAGACAGGGCCTATGGCTACACCTTC

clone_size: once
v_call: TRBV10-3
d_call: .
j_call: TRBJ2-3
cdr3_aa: CAISDNSGHMSTDTQYF
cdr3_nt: TGTGCCATCAGTGATAATTCTGGGCACATGAGCACAGATACGCAGTATTTT